Below, 18 T cell receptor beta chains from the same sample are listed, as sequenced in a study of cytomegalovirus exposure and HLA in healthy donors. Clones were read by immunoSEQ multiplex PCR, and TCRdb kept only the in-frame ones, dropping some. The top ten clones hold 5.5% to 6.5% of a sample with 200,000 to 250,000 clones, approximately 87% of them seen once. Sequencing was performed on PBMCs. The source of these receptors is a young woman in good health and CMV-seronegative.

The CDR3 here is CASSTRTGNPTEAFF. CDR3 coding DNA: TGCGCCAGCAGCACCCGGACAGGGAATCCCACTGAAGCTTTCTTT. This chain links TRBV5-1 with TRBJ1-1; TRBD1 aligns across 8 bases. This CDR3 has 15 amino acids. Germline trimming cut 4 bases from V and 4 bases from J; bases unmatched to any gene: 9. Germline V lookup: CDR1 SGHRS, CDR2 YFSETQ. Drawing the rest from reference TRBV5-1 and TRBJ1-1, the complete variable domain is KAGVTQTPRYLIKTRGQQVTLSCSPISGHRSVSWYQQTPGQGLQFLFEYFSETQRNKGNFPGRFSGRQFSNSRSEMNVSTLELGDSALYLCASSTRTGNPTEAFFGQGTRLTVV.

The chain employs TRBV5-8 and TRBJ1-2; tentatively, D is TRBD1 (5 bases). The germline V and J ends were trimmed by 2 bases and 4 bases, with 18 bases remaining between them. Germline-derived CDR1 and CDR2 are SGHTS and YDEGEE. The CDR3 contains 16 residues. The DNA for the CDR3 is TGTGCCAGCAGCTTAGGGATGACGGGGCAATCCTATGGCTACACCTTC. It encodes CASSLGMTGQSYGYTF.

This clone has only a few counts. The rearrangement uses TRBV7-3 and TRBJ2-2, with 8 bases that match TRBD1. This CDR3 has 15 residues. V dropped 4 bases and J dropped 3; count of bases not matched to a gene: 4. Germline-derived CDR1 and CDR2 are SGHTA and FQGTGA. The CDR3 sequence is CASSSGQGYTGELFF. CDR3 nucleotide sequence: TGTGCCAGCAGCTCCGGACAGGGTTACACCGGGGAGCTGTTTTTT.

The chain combines TRBV7-3 with TRBJ2-5, with D possibly matching TRBD1 (6 bases). V was cut by 0 bases and J by 4 bases, with 12 bases left in between. CDR1 is SGHTA, CDR2 FQGTGA, per germline. This CDR3 comprises 15 residues. The CDR3 region is CASSLTSGVRETQYF. CDR3 bases: TGTGCCAGCAGCTTAACGTCAGGGGTCAGAGAGACCCAGTACTTC.

This clone came up many times. This chain joins TRBV10-3 and TRBJ1-1; 7 positions agree with TRBD1. Germline V gene lookup returns CDR1 ENHRY and CDR2 SYGVKD. The CDR3 loop spans 14 amino acids. V gave up 4 bases and J gave up 0 bases; unmatched junction bases: 2. CDR3 coding DNA: TGTGCCATCAGTGGACAGGGACTGAACACTGAAGCTTTCTTT. Amino acids: CAISGQGLNTEAFF.

V usage is TRBV29-1 and J usage is TRBJ2-7; 11 nucleotides align to TRBD2. This CDR3 region has 15 residues. Trimming removed 4 bases from V and 5 bases from J; junction bases left unmatched: 10. Germline V gene data show CDR1 as SQVTM and CDR2 as ANQGSEA. The CDR3 DNA is TGCAGCGTTGTAAGACTAGCGGGAAGAAGCCACGAGCAGTACTTC. Its translation: CSVVRLAGRSHEQYF.

Remarks on this clone: This same CDR3 is encoded by further DNA sequences in the sample. This chain connects TRBV6-6 to TRBJ2-3; 8 nucleotides match TRBD1. The V and J ends lost 2 bases and 0 bases, in that order; junction bases with no gene match: 1. Germline V gene data show CDR1 as MNHNY and CDR2 as SVGAGI (reference sequence). This CDR3 spans 15 amino acids. The CDR3 here is CASSYGQGSTDTQYF. The CDR3 DNA reads as TGTGCCAGCAGTTACGGACAGGGTAGCACAGATACGCAGTATTTT.

The chain joins TRBV27 to TRBJ2-1, with D tentatively TRBD1 (5 bases). Germline CDR1 and CDR2: MNHEY and SMNVEV (reference sequence). Trimming removed 3 bases at V and 0 bases at J, with 9 bases between. CDR3 length: 15 residues. CDR3: CASSFGQGSYNEQFF. DNA for the CDR3: TGTGCCAGCAGTTTTGGGCAGGGCTCCTACAATGAGCAGTTCTTC.

CDR3 region: CAWDRGGETQYF. As DNA, the CDR3 is TGTGCCTGGGACAGGGGAGGGGAGACCCAGTACTTC. J is TRBJ2-5 and V is TRBV30, with TRBD1 as a possible D gene (8 bases). The CDR3 length is 12 residues. V was clipped by 5 bases and J by 5 bases, with 12 bases between them. Looked up from germline, CDR1 is GTSNPN and CDR2 is SVGIG (reference sequence).

The genes are TRBV12-5 and TRBJ1-5, with 9 bases identical to TRBD1. The CDR3 covers 16 residues. The trim removed 3 bases at V and 3 bases at J, leaving 6 bases unmatched. Germline values: CDR1 LGHNT, CDR2 FRNRAP. The CDR3 spells CASGLPTGGNNQPQHF. In nucleotides, the CDR3 is TGTGCTAGTGGTTTACCTACAGGGGGCAACAATCAGCCCCAGCATTTT.

The J gene is TRBJ2-7, the V gene TRBV30; 8 positions match TRBD1. CDR3 length equals 15 residues. J was trimmed by 0 bases and V by 1 base; bases with no gene match: 5. Per the germline V gene, CDR1 is GTSNPN and CDR2 is SVGIG (reference sequence). The CDR3 region has the DNA TGTGCCTGGAGTGGTAAGACAGGGGCCTCCTACGAGCAGTACTTC. The encoded protein is CAWSGKTGASYEQYF.

The rearrangement uses TRBV5-4 and TRBJ2-2, with D perhaps assigned TRBD1 or TRBD2 (5 bases each). The CDR3 loop spans 15 amino acids. Germline V lookup: CDR1 SGHNT, CDR2 YYREEE (reference sequence). Trimming pared 1 base from V and 2 bases from J, leaving 9 bases between. The CDR3 nucleotides read TGTGCCAGCAGCTTGCCGGGACCTAACACCGGGGAGCTGTTTTTT. Its translation: CASSLPGPNTGELFF.

The rearrangement uses TRBV4-1 and TRBJ1-2, with a tentative D call TRBD1 (5 bases). V gave up 1 base and J gave up 7 bases, with 13 bases separating them. Germline V CDR1 and CDR2: MGHRA, YSYEKL. This CDR3 contains 14 residues. The DNA for the CDR3 is TGCGCCAGCAGCCAAGTGGTAGGGGCGGGTGGCTACACCTTC. Its translation is CASSQVVGAGGYTF.

J is TRBJ1-2 and V is TRBV5-4, with D maybe TRBD1 (5 bases). The CDR3 is made up of 13 amino acids. CDR1 SGHNT and CDR2 YYREEE come from the germline V gene (reference sequence). Trimming removed 4 bases from V and 4 bases from J, with 11 bases in between. The CDR3 loop reads CASSQGAIYGYTF. Written as DNA, the CDR3 is TGTGCCAGCAGCCAGGGCGCGATCTATGGCTACACCTTC.

V is TRBV28 and J is TRBJ1-5; unclear D gene. Germline CDR1 reads MDHEN; CDR2 reads SYDVKM. Trimming pared 2 bases from V and 1 base from J, leaving 9 bases between. The CDR3 covers 15 residues. The CDR3 loop is CASSLPGRSNQPQHF. The CDR3 DNA reads TGTGCCAGCAGTTTACCTGGGAGGAGCAATCAGCCCCAGCATTTT.

The chain is built from TRBV6-5 and TRBJ1-5; a possible D gene is TRBD1 (6 bases). Trimming left V 5 bases short and J 1 base short, with 9 bases between. CDR1 and CDR2 (germline): MNHEY, SVGAGI. CDR3 length equals 14 residues. The DNA of the CDR3 is TGTGCCAGCAGTCGGGGGGCGAGCAATCAGCCCCAGCATTTT. It encodes CASSRGASNQPQHF.

As concerns this clone: Other DNA sequences in this specimen translate into the identical CDR3. The CDR3 coding sequence is TGTGCCAGCAGTTACTCGAGGGGACAAGAGACCCAGTACTTC. Its protein is CASSYSRGQETQYF. The chain has TRBV6-5 and TRBJ2-5; either TRBD1 or TRBD2 may supply D (5 bases each). Per the germline V gene, CDR1 is MNHEY and CDR2 is SVGAGI. The CDR3 length is 14 residues. Trimming took 0 bases from V and 2 from J, leaving 7 bases between them.

The chain employs TRBV12-5 and TRBJ1-2; no clear D gene. The germline V and J ends were trimmed by 0 bases and 7 bases, with 9 bases remaining between them. CDR1 LGHNT and CDR2 FRNRAP come from the germline V gene. This CDR3 contains 13 residues. The CDR3 loop is CASGLVPGGGYTF. The CDR3 region has the DNA TGTGCTAGTGGTTTGGTACCCGGCGGTGGCTACACCTTC.